A single sample gave rise to the 5 T cell receptor beta chains below, sequenced in a study of control samples from healthy donors and cancer patients. Profiling relied on immunoSEQ multiplex PCR, and the TCRdb table lists in-frame clones only, not all of them. In the table there are roughly 40,000 clones, about 90% of which are singletons. Sequencing was performed on blood. Receptors originate from a woman between 50 and 59 years old in good health.

V is TRBV7-2 and J is TRBJ1-5, with TRBD1 identical over 7 bases. V shed 7 bases, J shed 6 bases, and the junction held 9 bases outside the gene matches. This CDR3 is 14 amino acids long. From germline, CDR1 is SGHTA and CDR2 FQGNSA. This CDR3 is CASTPGSGGQPQHF. CDR3 DNA sequence: TGTGCCAGCACCCCGGGCTCAGGGGGTCAGCCCCAGCATTTT.

The chain is built from TRBV30 and TRBJ2-3; TRBD1 matches 7 bases. The trim removed 2 bases at V and 4 bases at J, leaving 9 bases unmatched. Germline V lookup: CDR1 GTSNPN, CDR2 SVGIG (reference sequence). The CDR3 consists of 15 residues. CDR3 region: CAWSLQGIRADTQYF. CDR3 nucleotides: TGTGCCTGGAGTCTACAGGGGATCAGGGCAGATACGCAGTATTTT.

This clone occurred once. In DNA form, the CDR3 reads TGTGCCATCAGGTCGACAGGAACTTCCCAGGGAGGCTACACCTTC. Its translation: CAIRSTGTSQGGYTF. This chain connects TRBV10-3 to TRBJ1-2, with a weak D call TRBD1 (6 bases). Deletions cut 6 bases from V and 8 bases from J, with 22 bases between. CDR3 length equals 15 residues. Germline CDR1 reads ENHRY; CDR2 reads SYGVKD.

V gene TRBV5-6 combines with J gene TRBJ1-6; D gene unclear. The CDR3 consists of 15 residues. With 7 bases removed from V and 7 bases from J, the gap between germline ends came to 18 bases. Germline V CDR1 and CDR2: SGHDT, YYEEEE. The CDR3 loop is CASAPGFEPNSPLHF. The CDR3 DNA follows: TGTGCCAGCGCTCCGGGGTTCGAACCGAATTCACCCCTCCACTTT.

This chain links TRBV3-1 (or the pseudogene TRBV3-2) with TRBJ2-5; D gene uncertain. The CDR3 totals 14 residues. V was pared by 4 bases and J by 5 bases, with 14 bases between. Looked up from germline, CDR1 is LGHDT and CDR2 is YNNKEL (reference sequence). CDR3 in DNA: TGTGCCAGCAGCCCCTCCGACTTCGGGGAGACCCAGTACTTC. It codes for CASSPSDFGETQYF.